This T cell receptor (beta chain) derives from a study of blood T cell repertoires in COVID-19. In germline, CDR1 is SGHKS, CDR2 YYEKEE (reference sequence). The V and J ends lost 2 bases and 5 bases respectively, with 10 bases between them. The CDR3 contains 13 residues. In the authors' methods: For nucleated cells, counts were estimated from reference gene primer amplification. Sequenced by immunoSEQ multiplex PCR; TCRdb stores in-frame clones only, minus some. Clone size and V and J calls were adopted from that table, with D and trimming inferred from the DNA. The data hold fewer than 300,000 clones, with around 85% observed a single time. The age range of participants was about 18 to 95 years, with residence in about two dozen US areas.

The receptor's source is a woman in her 50s who had recovered from COVID-19. The sequenced sample consisted of PBMCs or T cells enriched from blood (not recorded which). The V call is TRBV5-5, the J call TRBJ2-5; D is possibly TRBD2 (6 bases). Here the CDR3 reads CASSFRGGETQYF. The CDR3 DNA reads TGTGCCAGCAGCTTTCGGGGAGGCGAGACCCAGTACTTC.